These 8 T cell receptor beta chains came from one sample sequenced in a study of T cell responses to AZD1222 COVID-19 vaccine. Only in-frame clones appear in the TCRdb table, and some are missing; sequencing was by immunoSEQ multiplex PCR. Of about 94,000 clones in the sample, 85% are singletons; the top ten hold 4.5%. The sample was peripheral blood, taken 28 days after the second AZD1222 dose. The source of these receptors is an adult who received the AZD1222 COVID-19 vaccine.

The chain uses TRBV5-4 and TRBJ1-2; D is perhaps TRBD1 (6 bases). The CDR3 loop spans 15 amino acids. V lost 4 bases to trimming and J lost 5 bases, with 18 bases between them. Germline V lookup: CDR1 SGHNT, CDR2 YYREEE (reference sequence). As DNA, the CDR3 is TGTGCCAGCAGCACGTCGGCTGGGGGGCTTTATGGCTACACCTTC. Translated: CASSTSAGGLYGYTF.

CDR3 region: CASSPPVSGNTIYF. Written as DNA, the CDR3 is TGTGCCAGCAGTCCGCCGGTCTCTGGAAACACCATATATTTT. The V and J genes are TRBV28 and TRBJ1-3, with unresolved D. The CDR3 consists of 14 residues. The V end lost 5 bases, the J end lost 0 bases, and 8 bases lay between the germline ends. Germline CDR1 reads MDHEN; CDR2 reads SYDVKM.

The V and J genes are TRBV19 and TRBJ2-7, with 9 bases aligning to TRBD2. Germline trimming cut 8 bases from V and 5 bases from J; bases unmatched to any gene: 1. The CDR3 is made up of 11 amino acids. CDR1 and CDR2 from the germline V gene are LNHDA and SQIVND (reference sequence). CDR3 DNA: TGTGCCAGTCTAGCGGGAAACGAGCAGTACTTC. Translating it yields CASLAGNEQYF.

The chain's CDR3 is CASSLGQGSDNEQFF. CDR3 sequence (DNA): TGTGCCAGCAGCTTGGGACAGGGGTCTGACAATGAGCAGTTCTTC. V is TRBV11-3 and J is TRBJ2-1, with TRBD1 matching over 10 bases. V shed 3 bases, J shed 5 bases, and the junction held 4 bases outside the gene matches. The CDR3 spans 15 residues. CDR1 and CDR2 from the germline V gene are SGHNT and YENEEA. The complete variable domain, with remaining parts taken from reference TRBV11-3 and TRBJ2-1, reads EAGVVQSPRYKIIEKKQPVAFWCNPISGHNTLYWYLQNLGQGPELLIRYENEEAVDDSQLPKDRFSAERLKGVDSTLKIQPAELGDSAVYLCASSLGQGSDNEQFFGPGTRLTVL.

DNA of the CDR3: TGTGCCAGCAGCCAGGGGGTGACTGGGGACGAGCAGTACTTC. Its translation is CASSQGVTGDEQYF. This chain joins TRBV7-6 and TRBJ2-7; 7 nucleotides agree with TRBD1. Germline CDR1 is SGHVS and CDR2 is FNYEAQ. Trimming cost V 5 bases and J 5 bases; bases outside gene matches: 9. CDR3 length: 14 amino acids.

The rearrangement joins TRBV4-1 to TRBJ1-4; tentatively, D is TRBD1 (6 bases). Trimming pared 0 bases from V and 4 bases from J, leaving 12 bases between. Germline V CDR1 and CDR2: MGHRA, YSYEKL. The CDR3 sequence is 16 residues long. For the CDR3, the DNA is TGCGCCAGCAGCCAAGATTACGGCAGGGGTAATGAAAAACTGTTTTTT. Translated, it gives CASSQDYGRGNEKLFF.

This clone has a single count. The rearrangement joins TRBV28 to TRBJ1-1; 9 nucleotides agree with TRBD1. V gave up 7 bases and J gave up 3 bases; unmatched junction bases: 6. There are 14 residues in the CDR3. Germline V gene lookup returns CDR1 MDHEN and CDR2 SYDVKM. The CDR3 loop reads CASTKGTGYTEAFF. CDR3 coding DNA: TGTGCCAGCACAAAGGGGACAGGGTACACTGAAGCTTTCTTT.

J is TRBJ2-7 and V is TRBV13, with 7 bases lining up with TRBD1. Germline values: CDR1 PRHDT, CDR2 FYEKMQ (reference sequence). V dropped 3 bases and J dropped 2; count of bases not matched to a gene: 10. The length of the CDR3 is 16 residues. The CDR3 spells CASSFVAGGSPYEQYF. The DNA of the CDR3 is TGTGCCAGCAGCTTCGTCGCAGGGGGATCTCCCTACGAGCAGTACTTC.